The sequence of this T cell receptor (beta chain) was determined in a study of T cells in tumors after PD-1 blockade. At the level of the study: Daily vismodegib 150 mg continued in a subset of anti-PD-1-treated patients.

Input was roughly 550 ng to 6,500 ng of genomic DNA from tumor or blood. Trimming removed 1 base at V and 0 bases at J, with 7 bases between. The CDR3 loop spans 15 amino acids. The germline V gene has CDR1 LGHDT and CDR2 YNNKEL (reference sequence). A remark on this clone: The antigen remains unidentified.

Using immunoSEQ multiplex PCR, the repertoire was profiled, and TCRdb retains in-frame clones only, with some absent. The sample consists of over 12,000 clones, around 80% of them appearing once. Notes on the study in general: Around two fifths of tumor TCR clonotypes were also found in blood.

The sample in question was PBMCs, obtained after anti-PD-1 treatment. The chain is built from TRBV3-1 (or the pseudogene TRBV3-2) and TRBJ1-5; the D is unclear. This TCR was recovered from a human donor with basal cell carcinoma. CDR3 bases: TGTGCCAGCAGCCAAGTGTTTGGTAGCAATCAGCCCCAGCATTTT. Its protein product is CASSQVFGSNQPQHF.